This TCR beta chain was recovered during a study of low-dose radiotherapy and immunotherapy resistance in tumors. Study details: The fractionation for Cohort 1 was 0.5 Gy per fraction every 2 weeks, totaling 6.5 Gy. Every two weeks, cyclophosphamide 200 mg/m2 was infused one day before radiation plus immunotherapy.

Time point noted: after trial treatment. The treatment is: LDRT plus nivolumab, ipilimumab, low-dose cyclophosphamide and aspirin (RACIN trial). Donors were treated with nivolumab, ipilimumab, aspirin, and low-dose cyclophosphamide and radiotherapy. The V and J ends lost 1 base and 0 bases, in that order; junction bases with no gene match: 1. The CDR3 extends over 17 amino acids. The germline CDR1 and CDR2 sequences are LGHNA and YNFKEQ. Gene-specific TRAV and TRBV primers were used for first-strand cDNA, covering alpha and beta chains. Amplification of TCRs used a constant-region primer and V-primer adapter for around 19 PCR cycles. MiXCR was run by TCRdb on the reads, yielding one entry per CDR3 protein. Counted here are 75,000 to 95,000 distinct CDR3 sequences, roughly 20% occurring once; the ten biggest clones make up 9.5% to 15%.

The TCR originated in a female donor with ovarian cancer. Sequences were derived from PBMCs, sampled after low-dose radiotherapy plus immunotherapy. The chain carries TRBV4-2 and TRBJ2-1; 12 nucleotides line up with TRBD2. CDR3 coding DNA: TGTGCCAGCAGCCAAGTGGGACTAGCGGGCTCCTACAATGAGCAGTTCTTC. Translated, it gives CASSQVGLAGSYNEQFF.